Presented here are 12 T cell receptor beta chains from one specimen sequenced in a study of blood T cell repertoires in COVID-19 (dated by TCRdb to between 2020 and 2021). Library generation was performed with the immunoSEQ multiplex PCR assay. The source is immuneACCESS, and TCRdb retained only in-frame sequences with V and J called. Part of the clones is not carried over; for the studies checked, unresolved V genes explain less than half of this, and the remainder is unexplained. Within this sample are 40,000 or so clones, with over 65% of them counted one time only. The ten largest account for around 59% of the sample. Sequencing input: peripheral blood. The receptors come from an older man with acute or convalescent COVID-19.

The rearrangement joins TRBV7-2 to TRBJ2-3, with D unclear. The germline V gene has CDR1 SGHTA and CDR2 FQGNSA. The CDR3 sequence is 11 residues long. V dropped 5 bases and J dropped 5 bases, with 5 bases sitting between them. For the CDR3, the DNA is TGTGCCAGCAGCCCGAGAGATACGCAGTATTTT. Amino acid sequence: CASSPRDTQYF.

This clone was recorded once. The chain joins TRBV6-2 or TRBV6-3 to TRBJ1-2; the match to TRBD1 covers 11 bases. Looked up from germline, CDR1 is MNHEY and CDR2 is SVGEGT. This CDR3 has 15 residues. V lost 5 bases and J lost 4; bases outside the gene matches: 6. CDR3 amino acids: CASSDRDRGFYGYTF. The CDR3, as DNA: TGTGCCAGCAGTGACCGGGACAGGGGGTTCTATGGCTACACCTTC.

The CDR3 coding sequence is TGTGCCAGCAGCGTGAGTCCCGGGACAGCCAACATTCAGTACTTC. Protein product: CASSVSPGTANIQYF. V and J are TRBV9 and TRBJ2-4; 7 nucleotides align to TRBD1. The CDR3 runs 15 residues. Germline V lookup: CDR1 SGDLS, CDR2 YYNGEE. V shed 2 bases, J shed 7 bases, and the junction held 9 bases outside the gene matches.

V and J are TRBV28 and TRBJ1-3; perhaps TRBD1 as D (6 bases). V lost 0 bases and J lost 3, with 9 bases in between. Germline assignment: CDR1 MDHEN and CDR2 SYDVKM. The CDR3 sequence is 15 residues long. CDR3 in DNA: TGTGCCAGCAGTTTATGGGGGGCGGTTGGAAACACCATATATTTT. It yields the protein CASSLWGAVGNTIYF.

The chain has TRBV9 and TRBJ1-1, with D unclear. The germline V gene encodes CDR1 SGDLS and CDR2 YYNGEE. V lost 7 bases, J lost 6 bases, and 16 bases lay in between. The CDR3 length is 13 residues. CDR3 protein: CASGAKAGSEAFF. The CDR3 region has the DNA TGTGCCAGCGGAGCGAAGGCGGGGTCTGAAGCTTTCTTT.

The V and J genes are TRBV11-2 and TRBJ1-1; D unresolved. The germline CDR1 and CDR2 sequences are SGHAT and FQNNGV. This CDR3 comprises 13 residues. V dropped 4 bases and J dropped 0 bases, with 6 bases sitting between them. The CDR3 is CASSSQMNTEAFF. The CDR3 DNA sequence: TGTGCCAGCAGCTCCCAGATGAACACTGAAGCTTTCTTT.

Within the sample, this clone is large. The genes are TRBV19 and TRBJ2-7, with a weak D call TRBD2 (5 bases). Germline CDR1 and CDR2: LNHDA and SQIVND (reference sequence). The CDR3 consists of 17 residues. V lost 6 bases, J lost 5 bases, and 26 bases lay in between. Here the CDR3 DNA reads TGTGCCAGTAGCCAGGAAGGTTCTGGCGCCCGAGGGAACGAGCAGTACTTC. Its translation: CASSQEGSGARGNEQYF.

This chain connects TRBV28 to TRBJ2-5, with D tentatively TRBD2 (6 bases). The germline V gene has CDR1 MDHEN and CDR2 SYDVKM. Trimming cost V 3 bases and J 2 bases, with 10 bases left between them. CDR3 length: 14 residues. The CDR3 is CASSLPGRQETQYF. The DNA of the CDR3 is TGTGCCAGCAGTTTGCCAGGGAGGCAAGAGACCCAGTACTTC.

The rearrangement joins TRBV28 to TRBJ2-6, with a possible D match to TRBD1 (7 bases). Germline lookup yields CDR1 MDHEN and CDR2 SYDVKM. CDR3 length: 15 amino acids. V was shortened by 6 bases and J by 4 bases, with 13 bases between the two germline ends. CDR3 nucleotides: TGTGCCAGCAGGCGACAGGGACTCGGGGCCAACGTCCTGACTTTC. Protein sequence: CASRRQGLGANVLTF.

The chain joins TRBV14 to TRBJ2-1; D is unclear. Germline CDR1 is SGHDN and CDR2 is FVKESK. The length of the CDR3 is 14 residues. Trimming pared 5 bases from V and 6 bases from J, leaving 14 bases between. In DNA form, the CDR3 reads TGTGCCAGCAGCTTGACAACGGCGCGCAATGAGCAGTTCTTC. The encoded protein is CASSLTTARNEQFF.

This clone was seen only once. The chain uses TRBV15 and TRBJ2-5; a weak D match, TRBD1 (6 bases). This CDR3 is 13 amino acids long. The germline V and J ends were trimmed by 5 bases and 3 bases, with 10 bases remaining between them. Germline lookup yields CDR1 LNHNV and CDR2 YYDKDF (reference sequence). The CDR3 coding sequence is TGTGCCACCAGCGTAGGGGGAGAAGAGACCCAGTACTTC. Protein product: CATSVGGEETQYF. The whole variable domain, remainder taken from reference TRBV15 and TRBJ2-5, is DAMVIQNPRYQVTQFGKPVTLSCSQTLNHNVMYWYQQKSSQAPKLLFHYYDKDFNNEADTPDNFQSRRPNTSFCFLDIRSPGLGDTAMYLCATSVGGEETQYFGPGTRLLVL.

The chain's CDR3 is CASSTPSGRANIQYF. Written as DNA, the CDR3 is TGTGCCAGCAGTACCCCTAGCGGGAGGGCGAACATTCAGTACTTC. This sequence joins TRBV6-2 or TRBV6-3 and TRBJ2-4, with 12 nucleotides matching TRBD2. CDR3 size: 15 residues. Germline CDR1 MNHEY, CDR2 SVGEGT. Trimming cost V 5 bases and J 7 bases; bases outside gene matches: 6.